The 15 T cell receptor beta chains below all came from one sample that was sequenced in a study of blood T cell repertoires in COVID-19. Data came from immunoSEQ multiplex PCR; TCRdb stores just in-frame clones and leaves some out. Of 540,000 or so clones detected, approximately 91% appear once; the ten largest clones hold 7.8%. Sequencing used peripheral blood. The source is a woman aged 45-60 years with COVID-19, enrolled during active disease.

The CDR3 DNA reads TGTGCCAGCAGCGAGATCCGGGGTGGCTACACCTTC. Its translation: CASSEIRGGYTF. The chain joins TRBV7-2 to TRBJ1-2; D unresolved. The V gene's germline CDR1 is SGHTA and CDR2 FQGNSA. The CDR3 is made up of 12 amino acids. The V end was cut by 5 bases, the J end by 7 bases, with 11 bases between.

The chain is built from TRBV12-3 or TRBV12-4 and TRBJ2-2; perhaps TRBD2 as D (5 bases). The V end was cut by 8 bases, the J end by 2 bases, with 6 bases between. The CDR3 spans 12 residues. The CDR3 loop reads CASAGNTGELFF. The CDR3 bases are TGTGCCAGCGCGGGCAACACCGGGGAGCTGTTTTTT.

The CDR3 is CASSKEGTQPGKNQPQHF. The CDR3 DNA follows: TGTGCCAGCAGCAAAGAAGGGACTCAACCTGGGAAGAATCAGCCCCAGCATTTT. This chain connects TRBV21-1 to TRBJ1-5. TRBV21-1 is a listed pseudogene. The CDR3 has 18 residues.

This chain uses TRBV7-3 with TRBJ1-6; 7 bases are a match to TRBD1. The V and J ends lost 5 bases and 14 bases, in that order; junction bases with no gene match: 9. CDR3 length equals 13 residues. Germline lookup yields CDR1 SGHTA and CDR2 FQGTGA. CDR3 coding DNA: TGTGCCAGCAGCCCTGGACAGGCCGGGGCCCTCCACTTT. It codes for CASSPGQAGALHF.

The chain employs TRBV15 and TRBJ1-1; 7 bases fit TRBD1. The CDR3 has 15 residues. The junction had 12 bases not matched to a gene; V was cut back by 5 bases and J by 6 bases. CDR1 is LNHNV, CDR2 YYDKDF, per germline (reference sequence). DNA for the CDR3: TGTGCCACCAGCGGAAAGGGACAGTCAACGGCTGAAGCTTTCTTT. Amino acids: CATSGKGQSTAEAFF.

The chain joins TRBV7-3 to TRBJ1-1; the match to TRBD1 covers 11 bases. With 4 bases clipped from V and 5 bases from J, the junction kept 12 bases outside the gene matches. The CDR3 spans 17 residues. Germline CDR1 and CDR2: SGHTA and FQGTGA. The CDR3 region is CASSSYGPGTGGTEAFF. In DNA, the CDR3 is TGTGCCAGCAGCTCCTATGGACCCGGGACAGGGGGGACTGAAGCTTTCTTT.

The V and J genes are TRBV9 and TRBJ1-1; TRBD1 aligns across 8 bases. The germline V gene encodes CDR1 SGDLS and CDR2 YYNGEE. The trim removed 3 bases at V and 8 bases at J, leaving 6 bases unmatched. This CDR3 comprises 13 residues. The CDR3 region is CASSAIQGAEAFF. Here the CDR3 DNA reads TGTGCCAGCAGCGCTATCCAGGGGGCCGAAGCTTTCTTT.

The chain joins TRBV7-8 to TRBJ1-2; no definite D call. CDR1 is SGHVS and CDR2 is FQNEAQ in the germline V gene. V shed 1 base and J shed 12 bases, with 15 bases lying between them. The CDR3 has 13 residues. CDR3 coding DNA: TGTGCCAGCAGCTTAGAAGGACCGGGAGCTAACACCTTC. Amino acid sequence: CASSLEGPGANTF.

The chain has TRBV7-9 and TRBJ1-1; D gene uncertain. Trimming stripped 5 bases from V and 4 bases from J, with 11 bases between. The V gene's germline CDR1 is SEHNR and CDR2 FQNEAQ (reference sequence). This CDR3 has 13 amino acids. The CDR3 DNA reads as TGTGCCAGCAGCCTGTCGCGGAGCACTGAAGCTTTCTTT. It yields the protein CASSLSRSTEAFF.

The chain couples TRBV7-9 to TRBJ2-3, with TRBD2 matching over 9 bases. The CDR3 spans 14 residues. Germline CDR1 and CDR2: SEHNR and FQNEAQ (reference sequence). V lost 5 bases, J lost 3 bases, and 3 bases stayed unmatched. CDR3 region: CASSRGGETDTQYF. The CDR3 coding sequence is TGTGCCAGCAGCCGCGGGGGGGAAACAGATACGCAGTATTTT.

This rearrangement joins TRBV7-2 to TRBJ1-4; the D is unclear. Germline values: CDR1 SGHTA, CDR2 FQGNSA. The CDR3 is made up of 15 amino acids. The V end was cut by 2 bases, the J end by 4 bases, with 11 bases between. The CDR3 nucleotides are TGTGCCAGCAGCTTACGGGGTCGGGATAATGAAAAACTGTTTTTT. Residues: CASSLRGRDNEKLFF. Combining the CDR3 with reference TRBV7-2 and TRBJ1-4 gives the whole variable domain GAGVSQSPSNKVTEKGKDVELRCDPISGHTALYWYRQSLGQGLEFLIYFQGNSAPDKSGLPSDRFSAERTGGSVSTLTIQRTQQEDSAVYLCASSLRGRDNEKLFFGSGTQLSVL.

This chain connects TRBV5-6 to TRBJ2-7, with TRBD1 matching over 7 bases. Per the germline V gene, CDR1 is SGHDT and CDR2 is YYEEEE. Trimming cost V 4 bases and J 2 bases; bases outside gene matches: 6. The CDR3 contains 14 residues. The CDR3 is CASSLDTGAYEQYF. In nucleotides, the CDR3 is TGTGCCAGCAGCCTGGACACAGGGGCCTACGAGCAGTACTTC.

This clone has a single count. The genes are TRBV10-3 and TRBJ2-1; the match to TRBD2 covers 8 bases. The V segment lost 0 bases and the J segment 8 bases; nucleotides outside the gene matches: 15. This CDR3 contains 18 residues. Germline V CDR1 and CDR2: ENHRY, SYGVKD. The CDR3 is CAISESKVRGGPTYEQFF. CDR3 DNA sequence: TGTGCCATCAGTGAGTCGAAGGTCCGGGGGGGTCCGACCTATGAGCAGTTCTTC.

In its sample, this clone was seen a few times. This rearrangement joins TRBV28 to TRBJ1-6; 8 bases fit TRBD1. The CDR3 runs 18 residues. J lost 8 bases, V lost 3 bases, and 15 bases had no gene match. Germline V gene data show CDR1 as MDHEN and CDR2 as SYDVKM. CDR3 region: CASSFGWAGGRRDSPLHF. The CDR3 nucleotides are TGTGCCAGCAGTTTTGGGTGGGCAGGGGGCCGAAGGGATTCACCCCTCCACTTT.

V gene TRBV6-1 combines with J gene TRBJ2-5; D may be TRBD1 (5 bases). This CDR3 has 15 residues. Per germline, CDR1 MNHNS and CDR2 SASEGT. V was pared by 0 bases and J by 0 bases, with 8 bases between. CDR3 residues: CASSEAPTDQETQYF. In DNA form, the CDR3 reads TGTGCCAGCAGTGAAGCGCCGACAGACCAAGAGACCCAGTACTTC.